This T cell receptor beta chain was sequenced during a study of OX40 agonist ivuxolimab in advanced cancers. Study-level background: Dose-escalation cases comprised hepatocellular carcinoma, melanoma, renal cell or head and neck cancer.

V lost 4 bases and J lost 3, with 20 bases in between. Looked up from germline, CDR1 is SGHDT and CDR2 is YYEEEE. The CDR3 is made up of 16 amino acids. Method: immunoSEQ multiplex PCR; TCRdb's copy keeps in-frame clones and lacks some. Of roughly 38,000 clones in the sample, 89% were seen once. Study outcomes and limitations: Normalized T-cell clonal expansion was also low in some nonresponders. The antigen specificity of the peripheral T cells (those that were expanded) was not determined.

As to this clone: Its antigen is undetermined.

V is TRBV5-6 and J is TRBJ2-7, with D perhaps matching TRBD2 (6 bases). This TCR was sampled from an adult with an advanced solid tumor such as melanoma, head and neck, liver or kidney cancer. The sample here was CD4+ or CD8+ T cells sorted from blood, taken in a trial of the OX40 agonist ivuxolimab. The CDR3: CASSEGTGTGDYEQYF. Here the CDR3 DNA reads TGTGCCAGCAGCGAGGGCACCGGGACGGGGGACTACGAGCAGTACTTC. Using reference TRBV5-6 and TRBJ2-7 for the parts outside the CDR3, the full variable domain is DAGVTQSPTHLIKTRGQQVTLRCSPKSGHDTVSWYQQALGQGPQFIFQYYEEEERQRGNFPDRFSGHQFPNYSSELNVNALLLGDSALYLCASSEGTGTGDYEQYFGPGTRLTVT.